A single sample is the source of the 9 T cell receptor beta chains below, sequenced in a study of T-cell memory formation after mild COVID-19. TCRdb recomputed calls from the 5' RACE reads with MiXCR, one row per CDR3 protein. This sample yields some 450,000 distinct CDR3 sequences, of which roughly 20% are seen a single time; 7.5% to 9.5% belongs to the top ten. Sequenced sample: PBMCs or a T cell subset sorted from them (not recorded which). The origin of the receptors is an adult woman who had mild COVID-19 (a few samples of this study predate the infection). Cell type and time point are not known.

This clonotype was detected a few times. This chain links TRBV20-1 with TRBJ2-3, with a tentative D call TRBD2 (5 bases). From germline, CDR1 is DFQATT and CDR2 SNEGSKA (reference sequence). CDR3 length: 17 residues. V lost 0 bases and J 2 bases, leaving 18 bases between the germline ends. The CDR3 DNA follows: TGCAGTGCTAGAGATTTGCGGCTAGCCCGTCCCACAGATACGCAGTATTTT. This codes for CSARDLRLARPTDTQYF.

This clonotype appeared a few times. The chain links TRBV20-1 to TRBJ1-6, with 7 bases identical to TRBD1. V dropped 6 bases and J dropped 8; count of bases not matched to a gene: 10. The CDR3 is made up of 14 amino acids. Germline CDR1 reads DFQATT; CDR2 reads SNEGSKA (reference sequence). CDR3 protein: CSAPAGGHDSPLHF. The CDR3, as DNA: TGCAGTGCCCCAGCAGGGGGGCATGATTCACCCCTCCACTTT.

This clonotype ranks as medium-sized. This chain joins TRBV7-2 and TRBJ2-1; 8 nucleotides line up with TRBD2. Germline assignment: CDR1 SGHTA and CDR2 FQGNSA. The ends lost 2 bases at V and 1 base at J; junction bases unmatched: 4. This CDR3 spans 16 amino acids. CDR3 sequence reads: CASSLLGGGSYNEQFF. The CDR3 DNA reads TGTGCCAGCAGCTTATTGGGCGGGGGGTCCTACAATGAGCAGTTCTTC.

CDR3: CASSLDLGADTQYF. In nucleotides, the CDR3 is TGCGCCAGCAGCTTGGACTTGGGGGCAGATACGCAGTATTTT. The V call is TRBV5-1, the J call TRBJ2-3; D is tentatively TRBD1 or TRBD2 (5 bases each). Per the germline V gene, CDR1 is SGHRS and CDR2 is YFSETQ. Trimming left V 0 bases short and J 4 bases short, with 9 bases between. This CDR3 is built from 14 residues. The full variable domain, completed using reference TRBV5-1 and TRBJ2-3, is KAGVTQTPRYLIKTRGQQVTLSCSPISGHRSVSWYQQTPGQGLQFLFEYFSETQRNKGNFPGRFSGRQFSNSRSEMNVSTLELGDSALYLCASSLDLGADTQYFGPGTRLTVL.

There are a few counts of this clonotype. The chain is built from TRBV2 and TRBJ1-5, with D possibly matching TRBD1 (5 bases). The CDR3 covers 12 residues. Trimming removed 6 bases at V and 5 bases at J, with 8 bases between. CDR1 is SNHLY and CDR2 is FYNNEI in the germline V gene. The CDR3 DNA is TGTGCCAGCAGGCGGGGGGATCAGCCCCAGCATTTT. Translating gives CASRRGDQPQHF.

The rearrangement uses TRBV12-3 or TRBV12-4 and TRBJ2-7; 7 bases agree with TRBD2. The CDR3 is 15 amino acids. V was clipped by 1 base and J by 5 bases; unmatched bases: 8. CDR3 DNA sequence: TGTGCCAGCAGTTTAGGCCAGGGAGGGGCAAACGAGCAGTACTTC. Residues: CASSLGQGGANEQYF.

The chain has TRBV9 and TRBJ2-1; TRBD2 matches at 7 bases. This CDR3 has 13 residues. Germline-derived CDR1 and CDR2 are SGDLS and YYNGEE. The J segment lost 6 bases and the V segment lost 3 bases, leaving 3 bases of the junction unmatched. The CDR3 reads CASSDGGTNEQFF. The CDR3 coding sequence is TGTGCCAGCAGCGACGGGGGGACCAATGAGCAGTTCTTC.

This clonotype has a handful of counts. The chain couples TRBV24-1 to TRBJ2-1; D gene unclear. Germline CDR1 and CDR2: KGHDR and SFDVKD. V lost 4 bases to trimming and J lost 8 bases, with 17 bases between them. The CDR3 is 15 amino acids. The CDR3 loop is CATSDPGSRADEQFF. The CDR3 DNA reads TGTGCCACCAGTGACCCGGGTTCCCGGGCCGATGAGCAGTTCTTC.

The chain employs TRBV3-1 and TRBJ2-5; no firm D call. The ends were cut back, 4 bases at V and 5 bases at J, with 8 bases in the middle. CDR3 length: 12 residues. CDR1 LGHDT and CDR2 YNNKEL come from the germline V gene (reference sequence). CDR3 amino acids: CASSRGKETQYF. In nucleotides, the CDR3 is TGTGCCAGCAGCCGAGGCAAGGAGACCCAGTACTTC.